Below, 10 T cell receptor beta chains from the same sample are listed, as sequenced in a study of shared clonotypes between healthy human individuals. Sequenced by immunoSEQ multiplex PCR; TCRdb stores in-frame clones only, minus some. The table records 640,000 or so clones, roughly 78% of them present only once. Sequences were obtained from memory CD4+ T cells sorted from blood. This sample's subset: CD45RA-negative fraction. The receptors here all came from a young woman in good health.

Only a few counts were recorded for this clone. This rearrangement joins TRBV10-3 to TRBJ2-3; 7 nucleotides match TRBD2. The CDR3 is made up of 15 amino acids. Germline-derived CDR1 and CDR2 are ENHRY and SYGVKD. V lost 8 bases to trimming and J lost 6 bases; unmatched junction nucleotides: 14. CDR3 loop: CAISSVNGGKDTQYF. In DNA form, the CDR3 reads TGTGCCATCTCCTCGGTGAACGGGGGGAAGGATACGCAGTATTTT.

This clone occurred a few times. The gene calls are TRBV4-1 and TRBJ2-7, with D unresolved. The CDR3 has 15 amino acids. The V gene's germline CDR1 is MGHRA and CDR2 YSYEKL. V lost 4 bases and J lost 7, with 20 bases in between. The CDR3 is CASSRDLRPLGEQYF. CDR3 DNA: TGCGCCAGCAGCCGCGACCTTAGACCGCTAGGGGAGCAGTACTTC.

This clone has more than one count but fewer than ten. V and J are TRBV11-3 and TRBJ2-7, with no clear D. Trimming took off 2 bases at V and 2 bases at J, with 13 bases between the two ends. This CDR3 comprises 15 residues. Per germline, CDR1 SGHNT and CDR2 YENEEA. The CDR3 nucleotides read TGTGCCAGCAGCTTACGGAGAGCCGACACCTACGAGCAGTACTTC. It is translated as CASSLRRADTYEQYF. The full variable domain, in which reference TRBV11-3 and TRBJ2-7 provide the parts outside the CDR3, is EAGVVQSPRYKIIEKKQPVAFWCNPISGHNTLYWYLQNLGQGPELLIRYENEEAVDDSQLPKDRFSAERLKGVDSTLKIQPAELGDSAVYLCASSLRRADTYEQYFGPGTRLTVT.

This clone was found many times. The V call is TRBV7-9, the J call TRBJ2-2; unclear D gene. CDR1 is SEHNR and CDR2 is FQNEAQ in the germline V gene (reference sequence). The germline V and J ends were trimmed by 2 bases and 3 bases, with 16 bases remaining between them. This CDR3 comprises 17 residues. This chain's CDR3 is CASSLNGEGLDTGELFF. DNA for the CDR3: TGTGCCAGCAGCTTAAATGGAGAAGGGCTGGACACCGGGGAGCTGTTTTTT.

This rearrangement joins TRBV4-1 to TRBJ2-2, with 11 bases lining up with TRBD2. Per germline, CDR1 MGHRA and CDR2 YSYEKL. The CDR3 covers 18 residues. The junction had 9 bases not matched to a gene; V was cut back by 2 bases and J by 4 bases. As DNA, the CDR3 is TGCGCCAGCAGCCAAAAACTAGCGGGAGAGTTCCGCACCGGGGAGCTGTTTTTT. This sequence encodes CASSQKLAGEFRTGELFF.

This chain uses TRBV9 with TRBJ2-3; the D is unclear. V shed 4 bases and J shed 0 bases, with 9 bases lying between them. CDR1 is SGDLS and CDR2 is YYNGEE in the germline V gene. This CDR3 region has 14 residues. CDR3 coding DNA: TGTGCCAGCAGCCCCAGAACTAGCACAGATACGCAGTATTTT. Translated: CASSPRTSTDTQYF. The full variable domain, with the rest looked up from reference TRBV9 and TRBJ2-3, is DSGVTQTPKHLITATGQRVTLRCSPRSGDLSVYWYQQSLDQGLQFLIQYYNGEERAKGNILERFSAQQFPDLHSELNLSSLELGDSALYFCASSPRTSTDTQYFGPGTRLTVL.

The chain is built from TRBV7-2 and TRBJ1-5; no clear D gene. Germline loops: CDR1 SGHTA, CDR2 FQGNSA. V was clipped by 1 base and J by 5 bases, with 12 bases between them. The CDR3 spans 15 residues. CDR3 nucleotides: TGTGCCAGCAGCTTAGGGACCTCCCTTCATCAGCCCCAGCATTTT. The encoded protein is CASSLGTSLHQPQHF.

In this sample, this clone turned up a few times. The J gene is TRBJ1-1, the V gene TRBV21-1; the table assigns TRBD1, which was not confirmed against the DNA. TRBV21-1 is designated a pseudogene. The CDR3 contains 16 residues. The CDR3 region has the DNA TGTGCCAGCCGGGGACAGGGAGGGGGTTCGGTCACTGAAGCTTTCTTT. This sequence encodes CASRGQGGGSVTEAFF.

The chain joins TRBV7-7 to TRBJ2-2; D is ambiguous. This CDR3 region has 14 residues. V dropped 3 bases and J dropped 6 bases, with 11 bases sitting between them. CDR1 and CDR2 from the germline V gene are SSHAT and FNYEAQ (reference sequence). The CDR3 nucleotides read TGTGCCAGCAGCTTTGCTCTAAAGGCCGGGGAGCTGTTTTTT. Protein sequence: CASSFALKAGELFF.

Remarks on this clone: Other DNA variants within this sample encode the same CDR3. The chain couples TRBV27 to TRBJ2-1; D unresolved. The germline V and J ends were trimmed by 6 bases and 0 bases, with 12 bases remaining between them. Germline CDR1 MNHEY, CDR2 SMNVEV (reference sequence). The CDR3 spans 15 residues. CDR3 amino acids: CASSLSLSSYNEQFF. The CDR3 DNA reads TGTGCCAGCAGCCTTAGCCTTAGCTCCTACAATGAGCAGTTCTTC.